The clone carrying this TCR beta chain was detected many times. Its antigen is currently unknown. Reverse transcription of blood and skin TCR RNA was primed at alpha and beta constant regions. The SP2 primer and nested alpha and beta constant region primers amplified ligated cDNA in four rounds. A single record per CDR3 protein comes from TCRdb applying MiXCR to the UMI-ligation and nested PCR reads. The table lists 15,000 to 20,000 distinct CDR3 sequences, roughly 9% of them singletons. Germline V gene lookup returns CDR1 MNHEY and CDR2 SVGAGI. V gave up 4 bases and J gave up 6 bases; unmatched junction bases: 4. The CDR3 totals 13 residues. The record originates from a study of naive and memory T cell subsets. This sample's treatment: skin biopsy from PPD injection site in Mantoux-positive individual. Cells were not sorted; total RNA input targeted roughly 1 to 1000 ng. The library had UMIs added by 3' ligation of an oligonucleotide to TCR cDNA. Tuberculin skin test biopsies were taken where PPD was injected in Mantoux-positive people.

Study-wide findings and caveats: Reportedly, tuberculin skin test sites gave far more TCRs than other biopsies.

This specimen consisted of skin, obtained from a tuberculin skin test site. This TCR came from an adult in good health. The rearrangement uses TRBV6-5 and TRBJ2-5; 8 nucleotides align to TRBD1. The CDR3 region is CASSSQGGQTQYF. DNA for the CDR3: TGTGCCAGCAGTTCACAGGGGGGTCAGACCCAGTACTTC.